This paragraph covers one T cell receptor (beta chain) sequence. The antigen is not known. The sample comes from a study of cytomegalovirus exposure and HLA in healthy donors. Whole-study results and caveats: Follow-up analysis found HLA locus-dependent TCR association rates, highest for DRB1 and lowest for HLA-C. Indistinguishability led to the exclusion of some V segments, TRBV6-2 and TRBV6-3 included. In a later analysis, around 18,000 TCR beta sequences were associated with HLA alleles at 0.05 false discovery rate.

The PCR employed 60 Vbeta primers together with 13 Jbeta primers. The table came from immunoSEQ multiplex PCR; TCRdb's copy has only in-frame clones and leaves some out. The sample gives over 150,000 clones, roughly nine tenths of which show up once; about 0.23% is in the top ten. Germline V gene lookup returns CDR1 SGHTA and CDR2 FQGTGA. This CDR3 spans 18 amino acids. V was clipped by 4 bases and J by 1 base; unmatched bases: 1. This TCR was recovered from a girl in the first two years of life in good health and CMV-seronegative. V is TRBV7-3 and J is TRBJ2-6; TRBD2 matches at 16 bases. Source material: PBMCs. CDR3 loop: CASSSGLAGGSGANVLTF. In nucleotides, the CDR3 is TGTGCCAGCAGCTCGGGACTAGCGGGAGGGTCTGGGGCCAACGTCCTGACTTTC.